This T cell receptor beta chain stems from a study of blood T cell repertoires in COVID-19. About the study: Acute-phase and convalescent COVID-19 samples originated in the United States, Italy and Spain. PBMCs, B-cell-depleted T cells, or T cells were the source of the cDNA or gDNA that made up the material.

As processed by the authors: Reference gene primer amplification gave nucleated cell count estimates. Libraries were prepared by immunoSEQ multiplex PCR; TCRdb keeps only in-frame clonotypes and omits some of them. V and J calls and clone size are those listed in that table; D and trimming were worked out from the DNA. The table lists roughly 440,000 clones, about 91% of them singletons. Patients at the Seattle site were enrolled during active infection and followed longitudinally. Trimming took 1 base from V and 8 from J, leaving 3 bases between them. This CDR3 has 11 residues. The germline gives CDR1 SGHVS, CDR2 FNYEAQ.

This TCR was recovered from a woman between 50 and 59 years old with COVID-19, enrolled during active disease. The chain recombines TRBV7-6 with TRBJ1-3; D is undetermined. Sequenced input: peripheral blood. DNA for the CDR3: TGTGCCAGCAGCTTAGGAGACACCATATATTTT. Encoded protein: CASSLGDTIYF.